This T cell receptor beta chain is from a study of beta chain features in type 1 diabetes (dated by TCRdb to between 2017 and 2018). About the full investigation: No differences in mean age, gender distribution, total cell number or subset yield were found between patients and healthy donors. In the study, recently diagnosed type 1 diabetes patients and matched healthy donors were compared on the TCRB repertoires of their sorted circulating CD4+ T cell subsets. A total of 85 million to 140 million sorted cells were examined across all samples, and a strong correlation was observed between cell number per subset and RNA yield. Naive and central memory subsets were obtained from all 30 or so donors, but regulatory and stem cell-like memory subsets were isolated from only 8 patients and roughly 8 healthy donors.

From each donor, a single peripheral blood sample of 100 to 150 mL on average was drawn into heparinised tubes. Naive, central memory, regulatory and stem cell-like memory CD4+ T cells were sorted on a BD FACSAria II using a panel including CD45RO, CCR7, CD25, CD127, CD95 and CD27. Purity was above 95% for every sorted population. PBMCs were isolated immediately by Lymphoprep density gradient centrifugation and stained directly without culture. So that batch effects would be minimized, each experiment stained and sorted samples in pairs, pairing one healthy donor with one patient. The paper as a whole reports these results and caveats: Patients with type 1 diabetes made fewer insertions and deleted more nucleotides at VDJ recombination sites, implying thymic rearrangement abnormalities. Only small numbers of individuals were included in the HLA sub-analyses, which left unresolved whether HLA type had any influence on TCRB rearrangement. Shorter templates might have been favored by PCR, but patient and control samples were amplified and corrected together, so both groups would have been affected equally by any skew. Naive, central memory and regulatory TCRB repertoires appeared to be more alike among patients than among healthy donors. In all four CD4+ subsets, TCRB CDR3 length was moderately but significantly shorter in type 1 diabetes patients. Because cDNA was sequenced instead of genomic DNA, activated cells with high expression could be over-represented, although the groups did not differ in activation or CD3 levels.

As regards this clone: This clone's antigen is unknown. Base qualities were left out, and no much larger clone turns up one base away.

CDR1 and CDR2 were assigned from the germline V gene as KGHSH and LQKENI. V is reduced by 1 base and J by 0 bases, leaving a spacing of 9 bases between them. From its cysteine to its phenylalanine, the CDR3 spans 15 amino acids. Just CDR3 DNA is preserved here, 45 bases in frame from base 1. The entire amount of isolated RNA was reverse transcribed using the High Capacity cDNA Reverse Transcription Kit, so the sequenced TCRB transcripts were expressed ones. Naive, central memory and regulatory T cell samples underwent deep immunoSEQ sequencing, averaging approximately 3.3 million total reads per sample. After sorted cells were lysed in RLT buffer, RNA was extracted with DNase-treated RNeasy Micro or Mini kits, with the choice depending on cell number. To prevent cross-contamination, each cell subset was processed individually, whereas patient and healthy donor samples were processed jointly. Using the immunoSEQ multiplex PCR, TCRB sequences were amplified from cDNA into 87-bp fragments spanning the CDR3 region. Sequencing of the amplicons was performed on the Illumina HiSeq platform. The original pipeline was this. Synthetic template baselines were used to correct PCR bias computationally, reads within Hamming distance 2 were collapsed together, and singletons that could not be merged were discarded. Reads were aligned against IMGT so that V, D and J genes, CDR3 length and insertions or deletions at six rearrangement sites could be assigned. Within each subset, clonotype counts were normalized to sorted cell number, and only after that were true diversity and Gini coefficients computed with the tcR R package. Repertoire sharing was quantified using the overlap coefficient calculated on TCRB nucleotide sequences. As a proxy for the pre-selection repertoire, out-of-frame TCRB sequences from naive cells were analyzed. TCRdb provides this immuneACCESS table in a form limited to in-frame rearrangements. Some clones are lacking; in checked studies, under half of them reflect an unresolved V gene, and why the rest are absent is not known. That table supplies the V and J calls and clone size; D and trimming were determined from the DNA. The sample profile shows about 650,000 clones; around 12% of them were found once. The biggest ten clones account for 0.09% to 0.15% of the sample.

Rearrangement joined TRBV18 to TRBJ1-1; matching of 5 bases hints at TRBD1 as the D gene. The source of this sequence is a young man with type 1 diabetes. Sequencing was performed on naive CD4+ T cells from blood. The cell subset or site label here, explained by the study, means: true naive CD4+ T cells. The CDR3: CASSPRSTVNTEAFF. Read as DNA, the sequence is TGTGCCAGCTCACCACGGTCGACAGTGAACACTGAAGCTTTCTTT.